The clone carrying this T cell receptor beta chain was recorded many times. Trimming removed 7 bases from V and 8 bases from J; junction bases left unmatched: 1. The CDR3 length is 12 residues. Germline V gene sequence: CDR1 LGHDT, CDR2 YNNKEL (reference sequence). The data are from a study of early T cells in non-severe SARS-CoV-2 infection. Overall study context: Alpha and beta chains were unpaired, from unsorted whole-blood bulk RNA.

TCRdb recomputed calls from the 5' RACE reads with MiXCR, one row per CDR3 protein. The sample lists some 56,000 distinct CDR3 sequences, over 9.5% occurring once. The V and J genes are TRBV3-1 and TRBJ1-6, with 8 bases fitting TRBD1. The origin of this receptor is an adult who was a healthcare worker with PCR-confirmed SARS-CoV-2 infection or an uninfected control (not recorded which). Specimen: whole blood. The CDR3 region has the DNA TGTGCCAGCACGACAGGGGATTCACCCCTCCACTTT. It is translated as CASTTGDSPLHF.